The 2 T cell receptor beta chains reported below all come from one sample, sequenced in a study of identical twins. TCRdb itself ran the 5' RACE reads through MiXCR, one entry per CDR3 protein. The sample comprises about 520,000 distinct CDR3 sequences, about 20% of which are singletons, and under 0.95% rests with the top ten. The sample was also linked to a second study, of T cells expressing NK-cell markers.

The sequencing input was CD4+ T cells sorted from blood. The receptors come from a woman under 30 in good health.

In its sample, this clonotype was seen many times. The V and J genes are TRBV20-1 and TRBJ2-7, with 10 positions matching TRBD2. The CDR3 contains 14 residues. Germline assignment: CDR1 DFQATT and CDR2 SNEGSKA (reference sequence). J was trimmed by 1 base and V by 6 bases; bases with no gene match: 6. For the CDR3, the DNA is TGCAGTGCCCGAGCGACTAGCGGGTCCTACGAGCAGTACTTC. It specifies CSARATSGSYEQYF.

CDR3 loop: CASSLWTGGDQPQHF. Here the CDR3 DNA reads TGTGCCAGCAGCTTGTGGACAGGGGGAGATCAGCCCCAGCATTTT. The chain carries TRBV5-5 and TRBJ1-5; 10 bases line up with TRBD1. Germline V gene lookup returns CDR1 SGHKS and CDR2 YYEKEE (reference sequence). The V and J ends lost 1 base and 5 bases, in that order; junction bases with no gene match: 3. This CDR3 is 15 amino acids long. Full variable domain (remainder filled in from reference TRBV5-5 and TRBJ1-5): DAGVTQSPTHLIKTRGQQVTLRCSPISGHKSVSWYQQVLGQGPQFIFQYYEKEERGRGNFPDRFSARQFPNYSSELNVNALLLGDSALYLCASSLWTGGDQPQHFGDGTRLSIL.